A single sample gave rise to the 20 T cell receptor beta chains below, sequenced in a study of blood T cell repertoires in COVID-19 (dated by TCRdb to the early 2020s). The library was made by the immunoSEQ multiplex PCR assay. As stored in TCRdb, this immuneACCESS dataset retains in-frame rearrangements with V and J assigned. A fraction of the clones does not appear; measured against another copy, unresolved V genes explain less than half of the discrepancy, and the remainder lacks a known reason. Present in this sample are approximately 60,000 clones, approximately 85% of which were seen just once. The top ten clonotypes cover around 18% of the sample. Sequencing input: peripheral blood. The receptors come from a human donor in a cohort sampled during active COVID-19.

This clone occurred once. The genes are TRBV3-1 (or the pseudogene TRBV3-2) and TRBJ2-1; 9 nucleotides match TRBD1. The CDR3 runs 15 residues. Trimming removed 4 bases from V and 12 bases from J; junction bases left unmatched: 13. CDR1 is LGHDT, CDR2 YNNKEL, per germline (reference sequence). CDR3 region: CASSPTGGLVWTQFF. The CDR3 DNA is TGTGCCAGCAGCCCGACAGGGGGGCTTGTTTGGACGCAGTTCTTC.

This chain links TRBV29-1 with TRBJ1-2; 9 positions agree with TRBD1. Trimming cost V 7 bases and J 8 bases; bases outside gene matches: 8. The germline CDR1 and CDR2 sequences are SQVTM and ANQGSEA. The CDR3 is 12 amino acids. The CDR3 bases are TGCAGCGCTTTACAGGGGGCGAAAGGCTACACCTTC. Translating gives CSALQGAKGYTF.

This chain joins TRBV24-1 and TRBJ1-2; 9 bases agree with TRBD1. CDR1 is KGHDR, CDR2 SFDVKD, per germline. With 3 bases clipped from V and 4 bases from J, the junction kept 5 bases outside the gene matches. The CDR3 spans 15 residues. CDR3 region: CATSDPGQGIYGYTF. The CDR3 bases are TGTGCCACCAGTGATCCGGGACAGGGCATCTATGGCTACACCTTC.

There are many counts of this clone. J is TRBJ1-5 and V is TRBV19; D is ambiguous. In germline, CDR1 is LNHDA, CDR2 SQIVND (reference sequence). This CDR3 is 16 amino acids long. V was shortened by 3 bases and J by 2 bases, with 14 bases between the two germline ends. The CDR3 spells CASSMPSISGNQPQHF. In DNA, the CDR3 is TGTGCCAGTAGTATGCCCTCCATCTCGGGCAATCAGCCCCAGCATTTT.

V usage is TRBV3-1 (or the pseudogene TRBV3-2) and J usage is TRBJ1-1, with TRBD1 matching 8 bases. CDR1 is LGHDT, CDR2 YNNKEL, per germline (reference sequence). The CDR3 is made up of 15 amino acids. The CDR3 sequence is CAAGGGQAFSAEAFF. Written as DNA, the CDR3 is TGTGCGGCAGGAGGGGGACAGGCTTTTTCCGCTGAAGCTTTCTTT.

The chain carries TRBV19 and TRBJ2-1; 8 positions match TRBD2. Germline loops: CDR1 LNHDA, CDR2 SQIVND (reference sequence). V gave up 5 bases and J gave up 4 bases; unmatched junction bases: 10. The CDR3 is 16 residues long. CDR3 sequence (DNA): TGTGCCAGTAGTGGAAGAGCGGGGGATGCTTACAATGAGCAGTTCTTC. Amino acids: CASSGRAGDAYNEQFF.

This chain joins TRBV10-3 and TRBJ1-4; D gene unclear. Trimming took 4 bases from V and 0 from J, leaving 12 bases between them. Looked up from germline, CDR1 is ENHRY and CDR2 is SYGVKD. This CDR3 has 16 amino acids. The CDR3 reads CAISATDETTNEKLFF. As DNA, the CDR3 is TGTGCCATCAGTGCTACAGACGAAACAACTAATGAAAAACTGTTTTTT.

This clone was detected once. The chain carries TRBV18 and TRBJ1-1; TRBD1 aligns across 9 bases. Looked up from germline, CDR1 is KGHSH and CDR2 is LQKENI. The CDR3 has 13 residues. V shed 7 bases, J shed 3 bases, and the junction held 3 bases outside the gene matches. The CDR3 coding sequence is TGTGCCAGCTTACAGGGGGCGGACACTGAAGCTTTCTTT. It codes for CASLQGADTEAFF.

The J gene is TRBJ1-5, the V gene TRBV3-1 (or the pseudogene TRBV3-2), with D unclear. The germline gives CDR1 LGHDT, CDR2 YNNKEL (reference sequence). The V and J ends lost 4 bases and 4 bases respectively, with 11 bases between them. The CDR3 consists of 14 residues. CDR3 region: CASSLNSYNQPQHF. CDR3 in DNA: TGTGCCAGCAGCCTTAACAGTTATAATCAGCCCCAGCATTTT.

The chain recombines TRBV13 with TRBJ2-7, with D unclear. The CDR3 loop spans 12 amino acids. Trimming shortened V by 3 bases and J by 3 bases, and 6 bases separated the two germline ends. The germline CDR1 and CDR2 sequences are PRHDT and FYEKMQ (reference sequence). CDR3 sequence reads: CASSLNFYEQYF. The CDR3 bases are TGTGCCAGCAGCTTGAACTTCTACGAGCAGTACTTC.

The V and J genes are TRBV29-1 and TRBJ2-7; 9 bases align to TRBD1. The CDR3 consists of 13 residues. Unmatched junction bases numbered 9, after V lost 7 bases and J lost 5 bases. Germline-derived CDR1 and CDR2 are SQVTM and ANQGSEA. The CDR3 spells CSGGTGTGNEQYF. The DNA for the CDR3 is TGCAGCGGCGGAACCGGGACAGGGAACGAGCAGTACTTC.

The chain recombines TRBV7-2 with TRBJ1-1, with 7 positions matching TRBD1. The trim removed 5 bases at V and 8 bases at J, leaving 5 bases unmatched. The CDR3 has 12 amino acids. Germline loops: CDR1 SGHTA, CDR2 FQGNSA. Here the CDR3 DNA reads TGTGCCAGCAGCCAGATGGGACAGGAAGCTTTCTTT. Residues: CASSQMGQEAFF.

This clone was seen more than once but under ten times. This rearrangement joins TRBV6-6 to TRBJ2-2; 9 nucleotides agree with TRBD1. V lost 7 bases to trimming and J lost 7 bases; unmatched junction nucleotides: 7. Per germline, CDR1 MNHNY and CDR2 SVGAGI (reference sequence). This CDR3 contains 14 residues. The CDR3 DNA is TGTGCCAGCAAGACAGGGGGAGTTAGCGGGGAGCTGTTTTTT. Amino acids: CASKTGGVSGELFF.

This clone has a handful of counts. The V call is TRBV7-2, the J call TRBJ1-5, with D perhaps TRBD1 (5 bases). The V gene lost 4 bases and the J gene lost 6 bases, with 19 bases spanning the gap. Per the germline V gene, CDR1 is SGHTA and CDR2 is FQGNSA. This CDR3 region has 16 residues. DNA of the CDR3: TGTGCCAGCAGCTCAGTAGGGGCGCAGGGCGGTCAGCCCCAGCATTTT. This codes for CASSSVGAQGGQPQHF.

The chain has TRBV6-4 and TRBJ1-2; 8 positions match TRBD1. This CDR3 region has 16 residues. V lost 7 bases and J lost 6; bases outside the gene matches: 16. CDR1 and CDR2 (germline): MRHNA, SNTAGT. CDR3 DNA: TGTGCCAGCACTTACCCTGACAGGGGCCATCCCCATGGCTACACCTTC. Its translation: CASTYPDRGHPHGYTF.

This rearrangement joins TRBV7-2 to TRBJ2-1; TRBD2 agrees at 12 bases. V gave up 7 bases and J gave up 3 bases; unmatched junction bases: 4. CDR3 length: 15 residues. Per germline, CDR1 SGHTA and CDR2 FQGNSA. The CDR3 DNA follows: TGTGCCAGCACCACTAGCGGGGGGAACTACAATGAGCAGTTCTTC. It translates to CASTTSGGNYNEQFF.

This sequence joins TRBV4-1 and TRBJ2-3; D is undetermined. The V gene lost 6 bases and the J gene lost 6 bases, with 10 bases spanning the gap. This CDR3 comprises 12 residues. Per the germline V gene, CDR1 is MGHRA and CDR2 is YSYEKL. CDR3 sequence (DNA): TGCGCCAGCAGTTCGGCGAGGGATACGCAGTATTTT. Translating gives CASSSARDTQYF.

CDR3 sequence (DNA): TGTGCCAGCTCACCACGGAAGGAGCCTGAAGCTTTCTTT. Translated: CASSPRKEPEAFF. The chain carries TRBV18 and TRBJ1-1; D remains ambiguous. V gave up 1 base and J gave up 6 bases, with 9 bases separating them. This CDR3 is 13 amino acids long. Germline CDR1 KGHSH, CDR2 LQKENI.

The chain employs TRBV7-9 and TRBJ1-6; the D is unclear. The V and J ends lost 1 base and 10 bases respectively, with 8 bases between them. There are 13 residues in the CDR3. CDR1 and CDR2 from the germline V gene are SEHNR and FQNEAQ (reference sequence). The CDR3 nucleotides are TGTGCCAGCAGCTTAGATCCCCGGTCACCCCTCCACTTT. This codes for CASSLDPRSPLHF.

The chain is built from TRBV24-1 and TRBJ2-1; TRBD1 agrees at 7 bases. CDR3 size: 14 residues. CDR1 KGHDR and CDR2 SFDVKD come from the germline V gene. The V gene end was trimmed by 4 bases and the J gene end by 5 bases; junction bases not matched to a gene: 4. In nucleotides, the CDR3 is TGTGCCACCAGTGACCACAGGGGAGACAATGAGCAGTTCTTC. This translates into CATSDHRGDNEQFF.